The sequence of this T cell receptor (beta chain) was determined in a study of OX40 agonist ivuxolimab in advanced cancers. Whole-study context: A diagnosis of hepatocellular carcinoma, melanoma, renal cell or head and neck cancer was present in dose-escalation patients. Participants, 65% to 85% male, averaged roughly 60 years of age, ranging from roughly 20 to 85.

V dropped 2 bases and J dropped 5 bases, with 14 bases sitting between them. This CDR3 has 14 amino acids. Germline lookup yields CDR1 SGHDT and CDR2 YYEEEE. Autoimmune disease history or systemic immunosuppression disqualified patients. Here immunoSEQ multiplex PCR was the method, and the copy in TCRdb shows in-frame clones only, minus some. Among about 94,000 clones listed, 92% were seen once. This chain joins TRBV5-6 and TRBJ2-7; D might be TRBD2 (6 bases). The sequence derives from an adult with an advanced solid tumor such as melanoma, head and neck, liver or kidney cancer. Material: CD4+ or CD8+ T cells sorted from blood, obtained in a trial of the OX40 agonist ivuxolimab. The CDR3: CASSLGGLIDEQYF. As DNA, the CDR3 is TGTGCCAGCAGCTTAGGAGGGCTTATCGACGAGCAGTACTTC.